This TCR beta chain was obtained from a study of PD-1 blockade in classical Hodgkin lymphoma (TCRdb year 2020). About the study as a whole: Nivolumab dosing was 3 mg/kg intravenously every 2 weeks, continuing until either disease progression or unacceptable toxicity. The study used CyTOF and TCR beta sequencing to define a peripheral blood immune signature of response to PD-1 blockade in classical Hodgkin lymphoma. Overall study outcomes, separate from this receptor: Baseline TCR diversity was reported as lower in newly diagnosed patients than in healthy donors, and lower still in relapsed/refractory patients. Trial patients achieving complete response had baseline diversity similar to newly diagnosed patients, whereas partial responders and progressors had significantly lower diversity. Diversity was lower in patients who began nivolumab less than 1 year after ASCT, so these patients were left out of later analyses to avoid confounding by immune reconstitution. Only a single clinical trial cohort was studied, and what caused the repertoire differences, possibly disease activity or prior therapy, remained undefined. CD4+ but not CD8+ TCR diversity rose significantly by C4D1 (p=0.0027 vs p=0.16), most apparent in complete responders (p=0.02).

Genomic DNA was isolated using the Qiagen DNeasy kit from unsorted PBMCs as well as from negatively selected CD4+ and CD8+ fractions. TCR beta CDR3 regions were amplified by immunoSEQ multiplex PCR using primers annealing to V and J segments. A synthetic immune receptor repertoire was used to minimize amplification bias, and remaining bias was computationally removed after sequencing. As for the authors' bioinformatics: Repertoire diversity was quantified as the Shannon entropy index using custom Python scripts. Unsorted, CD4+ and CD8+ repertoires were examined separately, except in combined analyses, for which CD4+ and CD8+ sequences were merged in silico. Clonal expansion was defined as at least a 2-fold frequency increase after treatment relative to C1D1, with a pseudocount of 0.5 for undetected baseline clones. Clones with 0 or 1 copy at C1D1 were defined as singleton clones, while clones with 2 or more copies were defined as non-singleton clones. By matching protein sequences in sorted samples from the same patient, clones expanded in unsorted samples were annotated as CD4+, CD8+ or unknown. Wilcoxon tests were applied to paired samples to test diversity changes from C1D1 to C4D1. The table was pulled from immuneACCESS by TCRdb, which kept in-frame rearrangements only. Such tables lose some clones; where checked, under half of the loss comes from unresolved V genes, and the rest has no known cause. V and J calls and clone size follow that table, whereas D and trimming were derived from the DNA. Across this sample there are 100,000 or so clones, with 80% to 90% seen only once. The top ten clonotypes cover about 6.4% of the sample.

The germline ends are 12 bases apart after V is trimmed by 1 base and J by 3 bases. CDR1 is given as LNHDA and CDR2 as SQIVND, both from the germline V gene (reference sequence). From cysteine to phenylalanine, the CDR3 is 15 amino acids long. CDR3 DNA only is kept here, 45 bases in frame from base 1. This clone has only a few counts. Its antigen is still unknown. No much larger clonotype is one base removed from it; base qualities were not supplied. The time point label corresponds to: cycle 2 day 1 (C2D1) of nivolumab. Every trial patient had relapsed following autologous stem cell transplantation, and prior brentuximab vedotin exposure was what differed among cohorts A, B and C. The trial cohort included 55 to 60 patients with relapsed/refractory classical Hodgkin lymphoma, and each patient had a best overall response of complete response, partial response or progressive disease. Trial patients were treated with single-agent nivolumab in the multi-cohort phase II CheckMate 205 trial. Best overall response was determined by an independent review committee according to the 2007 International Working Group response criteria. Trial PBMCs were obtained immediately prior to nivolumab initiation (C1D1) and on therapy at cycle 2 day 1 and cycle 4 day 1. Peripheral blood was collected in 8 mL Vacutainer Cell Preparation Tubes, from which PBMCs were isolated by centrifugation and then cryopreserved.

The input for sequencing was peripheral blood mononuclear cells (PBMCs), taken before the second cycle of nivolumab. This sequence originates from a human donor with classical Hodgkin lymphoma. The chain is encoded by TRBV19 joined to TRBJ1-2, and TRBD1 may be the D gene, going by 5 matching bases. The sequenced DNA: TGTGCCAGTAGTATAGCGGCAGGGAGTGACTATGGCTACACCTTC. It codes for CASSIAAGSDYGYTF.